Listed here are 6 T cell receptor beta chains from one sample, sequenced in a study of T cell responses to AZD1222 COVID-19 vaccine listed by TCRdb under 2021. The sample's time point label, in plain terms: baseline before first vaccination. The method was the immunoSEQ multiplex PCR assay. Entries here come from immuneACCESS through TCRdb and include only in-frame sequences with V and J called. Some clones fail to appear in such tables; in the studies checked, an unresolved V gene covers under half of the shortfall, and the cause of the remainder is unknown. The sample data list some 180,000 clones, and 85% to 90% of these were observed just once. Clones ranked in the top ten supply approximately 0.5% of the sample. The sequencing used peripheral blood, collected on day 0 of AZD1222 vaccination. The receptors here all came from an adult in good health.

The chain combines TRBV19 with TRBJ2-5; 8 positions match TRBD1. The junction had 5 bases not matched to a gene; V was cut back by 4 bases and J by 4 bases. In germline, CDR1 is LNHDA, CDR2 SQIVND (reference sequence). The CDR3 totals 14 residues. The DNA of the CDR3 is TGTGCCAGTAGTACCAACAGGGGGGTAGAGACCCAGTACTTC. This gives the protein CASSTNRGVETQYF.

CDR3 nucleotide sequence: TGTGCCAGCAGTCCGGGTCTGGGGGCGTCCAATGAGCAGTTCTTC. Amino acid sequence: CASSPGLGASNEQFF. The chain has TRBV27 and TRBJ2-1; possibly TRBD1 for D (6 bases). Germline values: CDR1 MNHEY, CDR2 SMNVEV (reference sequence). V was trimmed by 5 bases and J by 6 bases, leaving 17 bases between them. This CDR3 region has 15 residues.

The chain carries TRBV7-8 and TRBJ1-5, with TRBD1 matching over 9 bases. V lost 7 bases, J lost 0 bases, and 1 base stayed unmatched. This CDR3 has 14 amino acids. CDR1 is SGHVS, CDR2 FQNEAQ, per germline. The CDR3 is CASKQGASNQPQHF. As DNA, the CDR3 is TGTGCCAGCAAACAGGGGGCTAGCAATCAGCCCCAGCATTTT.

Of note for this clone: The identical CDR3 is also encoded by other nucleotide sequences in the sample. The chain employs TRBV4-3 and TRBJ2-7; D is unclear. Looked up from germline, CDR1 is LGHNA and CDR2 is YSLEER. V was cut by 1 base and J by 4 bases, with 8 bases left in between. The CDR3 covers 13 residues. In DNA form, the CDR3 reads TGCGCCAGCAGCCAAGGGTCGTCTTACGAGCAGTACTTC. This translates into CASSQGSSYEQYF.

The chain links TRBV15 to TRBJ2-4; the D is unclear. This CDR3 has 16 amino acids. Germline V gene data show CDR1 as LNHNV and CDR2 as YYDKDF (reference sequence). Trimming took 2 bases from V and 0 from J, leaving 11 bases between them. DNA of the CDR3: TGTGCCACCAGCAGACCCAACTGGGGAGCCAAAAACATTCAGTACTTC. Protein: CATSRPNWGAKNIQYF.

The chain links TRBV3-1 (or the pseudogene TRBV3-2) to TRBJ2-5, with 10 bases fitting TRBD2. J was trimmed by 1 base and V by 4 bases; bases with no gene match: 6. This CDR3 comprises 16 residues. Germline V gives CDR1 LGHDT, CDR2 YNNKEL (reference sequence). Written as DNA, the CDR3 is TGTGCCAGCAGCCCGGCTAGCGGGGGTCTCCAAGAGACCCAGTACTTC. This gives the protein CASSPASGGLQETQYF.